Listed below are T cell receptor beta chains from one sample, sequenced in a study of T cells after yellow fever vaccination. In TCRdb, the 5' RACE reads were re-called with MiXCR into one record per CDR3 protein. The table lists a few hundred thousand distinct CDR3 sequences, roughly 8.7% of them singletons, with about a sixth in the top ten. This specimen consisted of PBMCs, obtained on the day of the first yellow fever vaccination. All receptors come from a man in his late teens or twenties who received the YFV17D yellow fever vaccine. Each CDR3 is given without its conserved first and last residue. The order of the fields is clone size, J gene, V gene, CDR3 protein. Part of the rows lack a size; the others show once, few, many or a class for expanded clones.

many,TRBJ1-1,TRBV7-3,ASSLSLNTEAF
.,TRBJ2-1,TRBV12-3/TRBV12-4,ASSLLAGGPYNEQF
few,TRBJ2-2,TRBV18,ASSRYREDGELF
.,TRBJ1-2,TRBV5-1,ASSLAGTGYT
few,TRBJ1-1,TRBV11-2,ASRNQMGGYTEAF
.,TRBJ2-2,TRBV4-3,ASSQESVTGELF
.,TRBJ2-5,TRBV7-9,ASSPPLAGVQETQY
many,TRBJ2-5,TRBV20-1,SARRRGTSGGALETQY
few,TRBJ2-1,TRBV18,ASSPRGGLDNEQF
.,TRBJ2-7,TRBV10-3,AIRDSYEQY
.,TRBJ1-2,TRBV7-2,ASSSVREDYGYT
.,TRBJ2-7,TRBV29-1,SVYSYEQY
many,TRBJ2-1,TRBV9,ASSVGQRGGDGYNEQF
.,TRBJ1-2,TRBV7-2,ASSLAGAGNYGYT
few,TRBJ2-1,TRBV6-5,ASSYEGAGDEQF
.,TRBJ2-2,TRBV18,ASSGLAGAPNTGELF
few,TRBJ1-5,TRBV7-2,ASSLWGGAEQPQH
.,TRBJ1-4,TRBV27,ASSLWTGGEEKLF
few,TRBJ2-7,TRBV15,ATSFDRTYEQY
many,TRBJ2-5,TRBV5-1,ASREEETQY
.,TRBJ2-7,TRBV6-5,ASSYSNRGPQY
.,TRBJ1-5,TRBV21-1,ASSKWGDRRDYSNQPQH
few,TRBJ1-1,TRBV6-2/TRBV6-3,ASISTGHQNTEAF
.,TRBJ1-2,TRBV6-2/TRBV6-3,ATDTFDPGVYGYT
few,TRBJ1-6,TRBV7-3,ASSPDRGDNSPLH
.,TRBJ2-6,TRBV6-2/TRBV6-3,ASSPIGTGYGANVLT
few,TRBJ1-2,TRBV2,ASRLESWDGYT
.,TRBJ2-5,TRBV3-1,ASSQTIGEGETQY
few,TRBJ1-2,TRBV5-1,ASSLVSGPTNYGYT
few,TRBJ2-1,TRBV20-1,SARANEGASEQF
.,TRBJ2-5,TRBV6-5,ASSYWPAGSLGETQY
.,TRBJ1-5,TRBV7-8,ASSFRPGTEGNQPQH
few,TRBJ2-5,TRBV5-1,ASSLAKTTQETQY
few,TRBJ1-2,TRBV7-2,ASSSGVNYGYT
few,TRBJ2-2,TRBV19,ASSRGLHTGELF
.,TRBJ1-2,TRBV24-1,ATSDPGSNYGYT
many,TRBJ1-6,TRBV10-3,AISSGDSPLH
few,TRBJ1-5,TRBV20-1,SAPRTPVPNQPQH
many,TRBJ1-1,TRBV4-3,ASSRTSGVGAF
many,TRBJ2-3,TRBV7-2,ASSPGTGDTQY
.,TRBJ1-4,TRBV20-1,SVQGRVGEKLF
few,TRBJ1-1,TRBV7-3,ASSLIGGGNTEAF